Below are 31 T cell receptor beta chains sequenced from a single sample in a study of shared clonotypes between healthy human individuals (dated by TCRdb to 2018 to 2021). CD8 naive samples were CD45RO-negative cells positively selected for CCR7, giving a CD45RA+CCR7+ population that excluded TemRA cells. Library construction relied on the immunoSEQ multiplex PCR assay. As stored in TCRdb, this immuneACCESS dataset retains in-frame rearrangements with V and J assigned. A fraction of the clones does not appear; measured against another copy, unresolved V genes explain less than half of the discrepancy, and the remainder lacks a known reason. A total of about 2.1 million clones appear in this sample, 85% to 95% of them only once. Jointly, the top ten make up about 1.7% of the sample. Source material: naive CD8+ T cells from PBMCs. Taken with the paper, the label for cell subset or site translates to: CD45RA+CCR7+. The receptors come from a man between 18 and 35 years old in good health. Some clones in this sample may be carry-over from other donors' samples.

The CDR3 sequence: CASSPPGDDYEQYF. CDR3 sequence (DNA): TGTGCCAGCAGCCCACCAGGGGACGACTACGAGCAGTACTTC. J is TRBJ2-7 and V is TRBV5-6; TRBD1 is a possible D gene (6 bases). The CDR3 sequence is 14 residues long. Germline assignment: CDR1 SGHDT and CDR2 YYEEEE. The ends were cut back, 4 bases at V and 3 bases at J, with 14 bases in the middle.

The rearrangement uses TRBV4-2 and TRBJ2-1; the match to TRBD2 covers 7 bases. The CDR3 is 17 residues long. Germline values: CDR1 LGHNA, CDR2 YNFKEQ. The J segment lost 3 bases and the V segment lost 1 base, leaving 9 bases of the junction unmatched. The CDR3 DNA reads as TGTGCCAGCAGCCAAGGGACGGGAGCGGGGATCTACAATGAGCAGTTCTTC. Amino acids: CASSQGTGAGIYNEQFF.

The CDR3 coding sequence is TGTGCCAGCAGGGGGACTAGAAAAAACATTCAGTACTTC. Translation: CASRGTRKNIQYF. This chain connects TRBV28 to TRBJ2-4, with 8 bases aligning to TRBD2. CDR3 length: 13 residues. Trimming cost V 6 bases and J 4 bases; bases outside gene matches: 2. CDR1 is MDHEN, CDR2 SYDVKM, per germline. Together with reference TRBV28 and TRBJ2-4, the CDR3 gives the full variable domain: DVKVTQSSRYLVKRTGEKVFLECVQDMDHENMFWYRQDPGLGLRLIYFSYDVKMKEKGDIPEGYSVSREKKERFSLILESASTNQTSMYLCASRGTRKNIQYFGAGTRLSVL.

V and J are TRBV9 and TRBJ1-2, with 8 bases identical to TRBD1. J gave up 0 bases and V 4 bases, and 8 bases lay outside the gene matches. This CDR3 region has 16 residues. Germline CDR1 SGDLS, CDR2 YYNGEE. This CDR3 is CASSSGQGSANYGYTF. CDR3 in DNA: TGTGCCAGCAGCTCCGGACAGGGCTCAGCTAACTATGGCTACACCTTC.

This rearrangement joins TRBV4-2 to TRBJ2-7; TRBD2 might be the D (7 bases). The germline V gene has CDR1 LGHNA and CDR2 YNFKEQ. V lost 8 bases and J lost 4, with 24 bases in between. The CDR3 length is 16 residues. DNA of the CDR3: TGTGCCAGCTTCCCAGGTGGGGGGCTAGCGGCTTACGAGCAGTACTTC. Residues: CASFPGGGLAAYEQYF.

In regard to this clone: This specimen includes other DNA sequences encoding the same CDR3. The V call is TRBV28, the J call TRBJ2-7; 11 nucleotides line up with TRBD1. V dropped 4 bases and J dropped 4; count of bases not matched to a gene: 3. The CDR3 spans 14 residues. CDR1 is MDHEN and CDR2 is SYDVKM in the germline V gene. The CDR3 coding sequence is TGTGCCAGCAGTTCTGGACAGGGGGCTTACGAGCAGTACTTC. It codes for CASSSGQGAYEQYF.

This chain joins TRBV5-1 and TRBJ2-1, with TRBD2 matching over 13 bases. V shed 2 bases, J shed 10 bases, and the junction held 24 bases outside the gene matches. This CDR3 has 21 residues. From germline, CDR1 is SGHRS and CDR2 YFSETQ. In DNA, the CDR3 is TGCGCCAGCAGCTTCAGTCCACTAGCGGGAGGGTTGATCGCCCTTTCGAGGGAGCAGTTCTTC. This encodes CASSFSPLAGGLIALSREQFF.

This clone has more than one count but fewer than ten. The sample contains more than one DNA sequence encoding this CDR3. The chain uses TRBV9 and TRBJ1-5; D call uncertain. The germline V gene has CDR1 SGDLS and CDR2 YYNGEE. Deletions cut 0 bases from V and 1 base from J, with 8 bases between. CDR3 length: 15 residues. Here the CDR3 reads CASSVGGSSNQPQHF. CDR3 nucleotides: TGTGCCAGCAGCGTAGGAGGGTCGAGCAATCAGCCCCAGCATTTT. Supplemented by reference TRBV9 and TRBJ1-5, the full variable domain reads DSGVTQTPKHLITATGQRVTLRCSPRSGDLSVYWYQQSLDQGLQFLIQYYNGEERAKGNILERFSAQQFPDLHSELNLSSLELGDSALYFCASSVGGSSNQPQHFGDGTRLSIL.

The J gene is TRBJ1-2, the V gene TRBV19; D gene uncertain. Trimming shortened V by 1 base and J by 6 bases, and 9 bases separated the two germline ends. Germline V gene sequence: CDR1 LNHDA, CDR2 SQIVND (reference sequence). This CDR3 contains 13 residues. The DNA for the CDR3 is TGTGCCAGTAGTATAGGTTTTGGGGATGGCTACACCTTC. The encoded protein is CASSIGFGDGYTF.

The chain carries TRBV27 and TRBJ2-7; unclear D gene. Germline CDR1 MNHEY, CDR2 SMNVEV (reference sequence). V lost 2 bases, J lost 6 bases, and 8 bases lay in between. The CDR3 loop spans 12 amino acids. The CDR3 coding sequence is TGTGCCAGCAGTTTAAGGGTCGGCGAGCAGTACTTC. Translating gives CASSLRVGEQYF.

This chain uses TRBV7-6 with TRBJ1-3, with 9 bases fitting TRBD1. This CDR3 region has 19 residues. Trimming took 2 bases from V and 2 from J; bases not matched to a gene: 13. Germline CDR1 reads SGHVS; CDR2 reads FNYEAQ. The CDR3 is CASSLFSPGTGTPGNTIYF. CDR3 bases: TGTGCCAGCAGCTTATTTTCCCCCGGGACAGGGACTCCTGGAAACACCATATATTTT.

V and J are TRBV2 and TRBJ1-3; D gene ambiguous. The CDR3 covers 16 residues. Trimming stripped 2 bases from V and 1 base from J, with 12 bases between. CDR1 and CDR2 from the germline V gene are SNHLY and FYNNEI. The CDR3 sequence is CASSEKRFSSGNTIYF. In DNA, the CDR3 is TGTGCCAGCAGTGAAAAGCGATTTTCTTCTGGAAACACCATATATTTT.

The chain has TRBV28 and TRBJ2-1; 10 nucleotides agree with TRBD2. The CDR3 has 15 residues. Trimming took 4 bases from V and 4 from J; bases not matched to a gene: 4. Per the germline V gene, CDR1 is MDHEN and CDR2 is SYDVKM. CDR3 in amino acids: CASSWSGGGYNEQFF. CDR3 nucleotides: TGTGCCAGCAGTTGGAGCGGGGGGGGATACAATGAGCAGTTCTTC. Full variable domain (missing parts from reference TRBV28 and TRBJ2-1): DVKVTQSSRYLVKRTGEKVFLECVQDMDHENMFWYRQDPGLGLRLIYFSYDVKMKEKGDIPEGYSVSREKKERFSLILESASTNQTSMYLCASSWSGGGYNEQFFGPGTRLTVL.

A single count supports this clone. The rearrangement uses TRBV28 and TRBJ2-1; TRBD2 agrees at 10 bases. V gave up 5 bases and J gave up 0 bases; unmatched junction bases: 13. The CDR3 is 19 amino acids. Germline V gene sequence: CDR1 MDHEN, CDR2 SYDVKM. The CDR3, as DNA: TGTGCCAGCAGTCAGATAGTAGGACTAGCGGCCTTCTCCTACAATGAGCAGTTCTTC. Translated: CASSQIVGLAAFSYNEQFF. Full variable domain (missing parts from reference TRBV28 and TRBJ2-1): DVKVTQSSRYLVKRTGEKVFLECVQDMDHENMFWYRQDPGLGLRLIYFSYDVKMKEKGDIPEGYSVSREKKERFSLILESASTNQTSMYLCASSQIVGLAAFSYNEQFFGPGTRLTVL.

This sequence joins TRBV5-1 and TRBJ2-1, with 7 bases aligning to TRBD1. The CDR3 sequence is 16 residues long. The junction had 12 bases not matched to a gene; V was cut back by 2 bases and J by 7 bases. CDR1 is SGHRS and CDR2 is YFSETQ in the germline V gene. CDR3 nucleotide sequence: TGCGCCAGCAGCTTCCCCGACAGGGAAACGAGGAATGAGCAGTTCTTC. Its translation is CASSFPDRETRNEQFF.

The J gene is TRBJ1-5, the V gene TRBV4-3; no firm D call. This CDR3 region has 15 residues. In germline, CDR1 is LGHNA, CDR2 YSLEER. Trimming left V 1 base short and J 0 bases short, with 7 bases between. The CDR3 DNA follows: TGCGCCAGCAGCCAAGGGTACAGTAGCAATCAGCCCCAGCATTTT. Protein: CASSQGYSSNQPQHF.

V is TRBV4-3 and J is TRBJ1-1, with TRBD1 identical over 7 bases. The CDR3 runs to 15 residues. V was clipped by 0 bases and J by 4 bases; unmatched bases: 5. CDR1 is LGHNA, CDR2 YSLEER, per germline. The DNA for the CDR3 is TGCGCCAGCAGCCAAGAGACAGGGTGGAGCACTGAAGCTTTCTTT. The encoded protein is CASSQETGWSTEAFF.

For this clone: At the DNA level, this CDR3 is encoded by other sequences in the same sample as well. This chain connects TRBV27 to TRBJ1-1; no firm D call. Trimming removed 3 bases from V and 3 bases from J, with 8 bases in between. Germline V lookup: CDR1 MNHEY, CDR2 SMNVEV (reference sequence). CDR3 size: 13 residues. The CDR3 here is CASSLSGYTEAFF. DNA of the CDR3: TGTGCCAGCAGTTTGTCGGGTTACACTGAAGCTTTCTTT.

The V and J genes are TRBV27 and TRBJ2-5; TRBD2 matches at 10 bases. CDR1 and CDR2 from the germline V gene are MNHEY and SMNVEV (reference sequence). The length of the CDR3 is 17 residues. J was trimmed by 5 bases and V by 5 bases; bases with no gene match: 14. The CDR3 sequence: CASSTGLAPPEYETQYF. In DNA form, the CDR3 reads TGTGCCAGCAGTACGGGACTAGCGCCACCGGAGTATGAGACCCAGTACTTC.

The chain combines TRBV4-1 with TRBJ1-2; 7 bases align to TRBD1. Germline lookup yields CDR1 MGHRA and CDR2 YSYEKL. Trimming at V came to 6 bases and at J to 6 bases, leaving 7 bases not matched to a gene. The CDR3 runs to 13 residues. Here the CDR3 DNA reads TGCGCCAGCAGTTATACAGGGGCCAATGGCTACACCTTC. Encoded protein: CASSYTGANGYTF.

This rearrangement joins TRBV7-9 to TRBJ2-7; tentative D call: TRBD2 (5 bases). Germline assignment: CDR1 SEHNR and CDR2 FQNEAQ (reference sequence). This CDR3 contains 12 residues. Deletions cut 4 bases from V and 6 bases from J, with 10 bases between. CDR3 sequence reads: CASSSLGLEQYF. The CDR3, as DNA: TGTGCCAGCAGCTCCCTCGGACTCGAGCAGTACTTC.

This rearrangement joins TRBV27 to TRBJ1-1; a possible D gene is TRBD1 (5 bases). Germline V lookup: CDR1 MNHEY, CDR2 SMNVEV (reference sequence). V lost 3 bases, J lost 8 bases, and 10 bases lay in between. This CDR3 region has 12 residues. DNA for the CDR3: TGTGCCAGCAGTTTCGGCCGGACAGAAGCTTTCTTT. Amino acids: CASSFGRTEAFF.

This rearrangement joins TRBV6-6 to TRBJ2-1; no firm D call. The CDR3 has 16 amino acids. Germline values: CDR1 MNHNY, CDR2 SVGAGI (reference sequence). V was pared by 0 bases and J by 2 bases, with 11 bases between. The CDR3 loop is CASSYSSSRPYNEQFF. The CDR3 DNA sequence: TGTGCCAGCAGTTACTCGTCTTCTAGGCCCTACAATGAGCAGTTCTTC.

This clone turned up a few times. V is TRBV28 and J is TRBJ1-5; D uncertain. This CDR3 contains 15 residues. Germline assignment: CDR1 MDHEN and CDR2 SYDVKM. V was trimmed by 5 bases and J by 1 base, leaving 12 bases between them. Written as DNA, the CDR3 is TGTGCCAGCAGTCCCCGCATGAGGAGCAATCAGCCCCAGCATTTT. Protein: CASSPRMRSNQPQHF.

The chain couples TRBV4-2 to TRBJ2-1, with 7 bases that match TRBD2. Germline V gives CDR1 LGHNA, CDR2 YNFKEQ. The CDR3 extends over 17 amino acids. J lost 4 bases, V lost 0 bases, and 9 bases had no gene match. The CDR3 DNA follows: TGTGCCAGCAGCCAAGAAGCTAGCGGTTCTTTATACAATGAGCAGTTCTTC. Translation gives CASSQEASGSLYNEQFF.

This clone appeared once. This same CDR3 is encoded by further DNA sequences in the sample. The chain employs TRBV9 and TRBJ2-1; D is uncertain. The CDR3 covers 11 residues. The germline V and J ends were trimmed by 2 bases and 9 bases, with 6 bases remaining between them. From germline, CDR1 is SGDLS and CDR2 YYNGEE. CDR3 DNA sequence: TGTGCCAGCAGCGTGGCAGGTGAGCAGTTCTTC. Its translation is CASSVAGEQFF.

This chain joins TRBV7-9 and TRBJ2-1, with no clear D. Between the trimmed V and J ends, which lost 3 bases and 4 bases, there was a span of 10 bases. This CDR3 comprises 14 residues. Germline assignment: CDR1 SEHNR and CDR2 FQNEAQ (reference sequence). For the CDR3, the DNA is TGTGCCAGCAGCTTTGGTCCCCAGTACAATGAGCAGTTCTTC. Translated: CASSFGPQYNEQFF.

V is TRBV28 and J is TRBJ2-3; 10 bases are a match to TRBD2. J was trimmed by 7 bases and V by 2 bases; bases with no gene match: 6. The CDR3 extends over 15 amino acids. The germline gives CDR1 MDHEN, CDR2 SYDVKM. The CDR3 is CASSLGLAGVHTQYF. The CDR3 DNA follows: TGTGCCAGCAGTTTAGGGCTAGCGGGAGTTCATACGCAGTATTTT.

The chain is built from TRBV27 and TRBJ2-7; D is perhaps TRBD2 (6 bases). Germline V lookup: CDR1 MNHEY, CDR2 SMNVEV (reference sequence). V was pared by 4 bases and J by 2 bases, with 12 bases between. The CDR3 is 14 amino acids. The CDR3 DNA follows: TGTGCCAGCAGTTGGGCCAGCGGGCCCTACGAGCAGTACTTC. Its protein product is CASSWASGPYEQYF.

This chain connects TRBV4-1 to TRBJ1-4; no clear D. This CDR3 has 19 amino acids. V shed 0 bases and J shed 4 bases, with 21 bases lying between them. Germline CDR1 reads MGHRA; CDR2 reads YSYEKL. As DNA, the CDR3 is TGCGCCAGCAGCCAAGACCCCCCCGGATTTACTATATTTAATGAAAAACTGTTTTTT. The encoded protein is CASSQDPPGFTIFNEKLFF.

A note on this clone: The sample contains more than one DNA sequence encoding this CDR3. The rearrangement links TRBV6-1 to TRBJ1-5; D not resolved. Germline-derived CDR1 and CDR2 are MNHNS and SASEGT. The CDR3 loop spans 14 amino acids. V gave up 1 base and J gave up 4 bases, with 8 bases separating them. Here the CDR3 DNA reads TGTGCCAGCAGTGAAGTTGGCAGAAATCAGCCCCAGCATTTT. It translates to CASSEVGRNQPQHF.